This T cell receptor beta chain originates from a study of T cell clones after liver transplantation. The wider study: Post-transplant blood was tracked for graft-donor-reactive T cell clones identified in a pre-transplant mixed lymphocyte reaction. Samples came pre-transplant, pre-randomization before withdrawal, and post-randomization after withdrawal ended. HCV positivity affected three of eight recipients; the rest lacked autoimmune or viral indications. General observations from the study: Compared with third party-reactive sequences, donor-reactive ones declined more, independent of withdrawal success.

Clones were sequenced by immunoSEQ multiplex PCR, and TCRdb holds only the in-frame ones, with some missing. The sample carries about 51,000 clones, about nine tenths recorded once. V was pared by 5 bases and J by 5 bases, with 15 bases between. The CDR3 loop spans 14 amino acids. Germline CDR1 and CDR2: LNHDA and SQIVND (reference sequence). Concerning this clone: Its antigen is not identified.

This sequence was found in a human patient who received a liver transplant. A subset of T cells may come from the graft donor. Sequencing was performed on CD8+ T cells from blood, taken 12 months after liver transplant. V and J are TRBV19 and TRBJ1-1, with D possibly matching TRBD1 (6 bases). CDR3: CASSWGAGRTEAFF. As DNA, the CDR3 is TGTGCCAGTAGTTGGGGGGCAGGGAGGACTGAAGCTTTCTTT.